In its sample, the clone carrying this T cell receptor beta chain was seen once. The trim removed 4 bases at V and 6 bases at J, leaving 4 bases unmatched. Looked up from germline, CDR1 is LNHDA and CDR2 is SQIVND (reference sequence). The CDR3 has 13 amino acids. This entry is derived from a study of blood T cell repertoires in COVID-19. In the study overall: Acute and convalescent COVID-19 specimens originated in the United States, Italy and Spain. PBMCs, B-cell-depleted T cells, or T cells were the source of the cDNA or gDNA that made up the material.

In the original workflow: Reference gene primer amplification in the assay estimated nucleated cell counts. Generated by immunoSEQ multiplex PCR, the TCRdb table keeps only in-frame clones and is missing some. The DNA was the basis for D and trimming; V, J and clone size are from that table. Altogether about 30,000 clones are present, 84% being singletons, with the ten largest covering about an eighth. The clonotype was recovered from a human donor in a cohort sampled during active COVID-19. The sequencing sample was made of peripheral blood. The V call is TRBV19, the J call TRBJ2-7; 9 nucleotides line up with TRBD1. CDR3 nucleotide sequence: TGTGCCAGTAGTACAACAGGGGGCGGCGAGCAGTACTTC. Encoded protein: CASSTTGGGEQYF.